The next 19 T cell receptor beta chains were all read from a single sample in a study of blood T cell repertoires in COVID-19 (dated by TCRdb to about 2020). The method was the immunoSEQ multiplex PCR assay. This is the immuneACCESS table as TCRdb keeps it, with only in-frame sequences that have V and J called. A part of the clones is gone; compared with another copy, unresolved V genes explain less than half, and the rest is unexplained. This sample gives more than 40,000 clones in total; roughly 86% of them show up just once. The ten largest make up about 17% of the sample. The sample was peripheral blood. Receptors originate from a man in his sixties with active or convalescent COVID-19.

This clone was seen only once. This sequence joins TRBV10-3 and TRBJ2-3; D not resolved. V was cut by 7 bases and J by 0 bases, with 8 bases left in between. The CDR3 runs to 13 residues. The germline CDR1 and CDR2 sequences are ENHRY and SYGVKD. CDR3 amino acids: CAINPTSTDTQYF. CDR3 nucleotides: TGTGCCATCAATCCGACTAGCACAGATACGCAGTATTTT.

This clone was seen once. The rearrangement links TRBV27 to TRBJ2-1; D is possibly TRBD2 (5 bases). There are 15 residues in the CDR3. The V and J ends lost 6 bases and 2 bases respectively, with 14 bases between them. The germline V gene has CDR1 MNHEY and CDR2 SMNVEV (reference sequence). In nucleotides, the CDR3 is TGTGCCAGCAGGCGCCCCCTCGGGACCTACAATGAGCAGTTCTTC. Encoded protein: CASRRPLGTYNEQFF.

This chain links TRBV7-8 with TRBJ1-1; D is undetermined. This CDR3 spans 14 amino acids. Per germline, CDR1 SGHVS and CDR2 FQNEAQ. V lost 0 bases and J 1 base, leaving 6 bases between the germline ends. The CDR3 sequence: CASSLAPGNTEAFF. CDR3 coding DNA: TGTGCCAGCAGCTTAGCTCCAGGGAACACTGAAGCTTTCTTT.

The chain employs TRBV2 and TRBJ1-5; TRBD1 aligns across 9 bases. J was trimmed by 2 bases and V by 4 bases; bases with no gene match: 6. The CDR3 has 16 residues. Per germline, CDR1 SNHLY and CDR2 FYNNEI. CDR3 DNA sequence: TGTGCCAGCAGTGGAACAGGGGGCATTGGCAATCAGCCCCAGCATTTT. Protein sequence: CASSGTGGIGNQPQHF.

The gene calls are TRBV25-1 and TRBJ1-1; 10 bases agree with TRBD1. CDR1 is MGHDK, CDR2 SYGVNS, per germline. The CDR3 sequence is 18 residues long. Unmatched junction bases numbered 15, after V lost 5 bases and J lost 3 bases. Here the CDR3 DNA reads TGTGCCAGCAGTCCCAGGGGACAGGGGAGTGTTGGGTACACTGAAGCTTTCTTT. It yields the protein CASSPRGQGSVGYTEAFF.

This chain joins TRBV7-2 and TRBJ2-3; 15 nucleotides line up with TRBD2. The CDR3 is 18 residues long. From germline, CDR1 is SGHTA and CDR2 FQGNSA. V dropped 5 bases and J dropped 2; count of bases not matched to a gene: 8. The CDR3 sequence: CASSTHRTSGGDTDTQYF. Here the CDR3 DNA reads TGTGCCAGCAGCACCCACAGGACTAGCGGGGGGGACACAGATACGCAGTATTTT.

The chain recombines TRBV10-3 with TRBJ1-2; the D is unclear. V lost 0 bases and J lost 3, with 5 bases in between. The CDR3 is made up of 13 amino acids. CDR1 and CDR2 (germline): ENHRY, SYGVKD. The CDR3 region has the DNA TGTGCCATCAGTGAGTCACAAGACTATGGCTACACCTTC. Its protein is CAISESQDYGYTF.

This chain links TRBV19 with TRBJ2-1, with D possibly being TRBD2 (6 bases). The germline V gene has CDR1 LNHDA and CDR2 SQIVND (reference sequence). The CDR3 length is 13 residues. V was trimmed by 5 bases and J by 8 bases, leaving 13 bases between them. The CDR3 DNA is TGTGCCAGTAGTTTCGGGACTCCGGATGAGCAGTTCTTC. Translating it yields CASSFGTPDEQFF.

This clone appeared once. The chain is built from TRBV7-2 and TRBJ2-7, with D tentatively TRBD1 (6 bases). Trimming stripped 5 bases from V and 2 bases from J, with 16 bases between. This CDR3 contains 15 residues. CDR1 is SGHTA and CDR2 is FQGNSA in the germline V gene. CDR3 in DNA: TGTGCCAGCAGCCCCAACAGGGAAAGTACCTACGAGCAGTACTTC. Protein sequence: CASSPNRESTYEQYF.

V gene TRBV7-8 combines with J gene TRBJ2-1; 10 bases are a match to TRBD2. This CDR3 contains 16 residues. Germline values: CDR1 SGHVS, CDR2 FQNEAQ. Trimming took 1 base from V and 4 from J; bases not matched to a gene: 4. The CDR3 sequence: CASSLVGSGGYNEQFF. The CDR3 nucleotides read TGTGCCAGCAGCTTAGTGGGTAGCGGGGGGTACAATGAGCAGTTCTTC.

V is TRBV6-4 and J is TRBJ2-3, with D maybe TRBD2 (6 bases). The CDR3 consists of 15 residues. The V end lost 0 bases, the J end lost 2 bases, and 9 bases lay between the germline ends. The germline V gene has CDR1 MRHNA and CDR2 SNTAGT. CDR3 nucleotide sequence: TGTGCCAGCAGTGACTCGGGGGAGGACACAGATACGCAGTATTTT. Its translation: CASSDSGEDTDTQYF.

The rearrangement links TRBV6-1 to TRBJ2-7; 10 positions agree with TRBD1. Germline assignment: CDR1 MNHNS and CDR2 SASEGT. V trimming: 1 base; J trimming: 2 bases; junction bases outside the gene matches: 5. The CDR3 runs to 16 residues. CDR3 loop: CASSEVGTGDPYEQYF. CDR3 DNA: TGTGCCAGCAGTGAAGTCGGGACAGGGGACCCCTACGAGCAGTACTTC.

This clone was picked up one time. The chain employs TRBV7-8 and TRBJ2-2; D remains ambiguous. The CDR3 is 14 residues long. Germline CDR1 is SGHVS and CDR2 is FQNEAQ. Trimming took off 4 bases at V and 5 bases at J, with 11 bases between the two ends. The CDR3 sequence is CASSYYGGTGELFF. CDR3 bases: TGTGCCAGCAGCTACTACGGTGGGACCGGGGAGCTGTTTTTT.

The chain's CDR3 is CASNKQGGEKLFF. CDR3 DNA sequence: TGTGCCAGCAATAAACAGGGCGGCGAAAAACTGTTTTTT. The rearrangement joins TRBV3-1 (or the pseudogene TRBV3-2) to TRBJ1-4; D perhaps matches TRBD1 (6 bases). Per the germline V gene, CDR1 is LGHDT and CDR2 is YNNKEL (reference sequence). This CDR3 contains 13 residues. The V and J ends lost 7 bases and 8 bases respectively, with 14 bases between them.

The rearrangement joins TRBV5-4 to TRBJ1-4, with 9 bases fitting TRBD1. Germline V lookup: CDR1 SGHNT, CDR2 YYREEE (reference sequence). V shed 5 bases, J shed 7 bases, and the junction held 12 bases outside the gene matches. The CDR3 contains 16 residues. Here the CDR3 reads CASSLLSGQGVEKLFF. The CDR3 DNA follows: TGTGCCAGCAGTCTCCTATCGGGACAGGGTGTTGAAAAACTGTTTTTT.

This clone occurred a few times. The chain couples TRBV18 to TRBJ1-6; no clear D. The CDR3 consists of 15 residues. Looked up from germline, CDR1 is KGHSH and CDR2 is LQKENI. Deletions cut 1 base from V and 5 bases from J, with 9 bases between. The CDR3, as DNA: TGTGCCAGCTCACCACTAGGAGAACATAATTCACCCCTCCACTTT. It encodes CASSPLGEHNSPLHF. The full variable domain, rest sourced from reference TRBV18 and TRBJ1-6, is NAGVMQNPRHLVRRRGQEARLRCSPMKGHSHVYWYRQLPEEGLKFMVYLQKENIIDESGMPKERFSAEFPKEGPSILRIQQVVRGDSAAYFCASSPLGEHNSPLHFGNGTRLTVT.

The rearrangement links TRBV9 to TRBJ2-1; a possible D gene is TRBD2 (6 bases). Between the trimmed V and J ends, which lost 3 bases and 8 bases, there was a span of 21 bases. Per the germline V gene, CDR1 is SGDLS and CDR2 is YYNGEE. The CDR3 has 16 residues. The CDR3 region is CASSARTGDSADEQFF. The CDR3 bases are TGTGCCAGCAGCGCCCGGACGGGAGACTCCGCGGATGAGCAGTTCTTC.

CDR3 coding DNA: TGTGCCAGCAGCATACAAAGCGTAGGGGACTACAATGAGCAGTTCTTC. This codes for CASSIQSVGDYNEQFF. V and J are TRBV7-3 and TRBJ2-1; possibly TRBD1 for D (5 bases). Germline V lookup: CDR1 SGHTA, CDR2 FQGTGA. Trimming stripped 5 bases from V and 3 bases from J, with 17 bases between. The CDR3 consists of 16 residues.

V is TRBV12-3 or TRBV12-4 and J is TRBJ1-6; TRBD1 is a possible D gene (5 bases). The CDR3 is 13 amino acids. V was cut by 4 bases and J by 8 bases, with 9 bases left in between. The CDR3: CASSSGSDSPLHF. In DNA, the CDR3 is TGTGCCAGCAGTTCAGGGTCAGATTCACCCCTCCACTTT.